The source of this T cell receptor beta chain is a study of Ad26.COV2.S vaccination and SARS-CoV-2 variants. Study-wide background: Donor was in the COV1001 Ad26.COV2.S trial arm.

As for treatment: some 19 received Ad26.COV2.S at low or high dose, single or two shots; 5 received placebo; per-sample allocation not given. The samples were gathered on day 63 after the first injection of vaccine or placebo. J was trimmed by 0 bases and V by 6 bases; bases with no gene match: 18. Germline loops: CDR1 SGHNT, CDR2 YENEEA. This CDR3 is built from 19 residues. Generated by immunoSEQ multiplex PCR, the TCRdb table keeps only in-frame clones and is missing some. The sample records approximately 360,000 clones, 80% to 90% being singletons. The rearrangement uses TRBV11-3 and TRBJ2-7; 9 nucleotides agree with TRBD1. This TCR derives from a person aged 18-65 years who received the Ad26.COV2.S COVID-19 vaccine or a placebo. The sample was peripheral blood, taken in a trial of Ad26.COV2.S vaccine versus placebo. CDR3 residues: CASSSFGTGLMASSYEQYF. The CDR3 bases are TGTGCCAGCAGTAGTTTCGGGACAGGGCTGATGGCTAGCTCCTACGAGCAGTACTTC.